The 22 T cell receptor beta chains in this list originate from one sample, sequenced in a study of blood T cells in healthy people across ages. A sample-barcoded 5' primer and a J-beta primer mix were used in a second PCR of about 6 to 11 cycles. Each CDR3 protein is one row after TCRdb ran MiXCR on the 5' RACE reads. The sample has about 840,000 distinct CDR3 sequences, roughly 28% seen once; the top ten hold roughly 10%. These data were likewise used in another study, on T cells of mothers and their children.

The sample was blood. Receptors were obtained from a woman in her 40s in good health.

Ten or more counts support this clonotype. The chain has TRBV12-3 or TRBV12-4 and TRBJ2-7, with D unresolved. V was cut by 9 bases and J by 0 bases, with 12 bases left in between. The CDR3 runs 13 residues. CDR3 residues: CASGFKSSYEQYF. In DNA, the CDR3 is TGTGCCAGTGGGTTCAAGAGCTCCTACGAGCAGTACTTC.

This sequence joins TRBV2 and TRBJ2-6; D ambiguous. This CDR3 spans 15 amino acids. CDR1 SNHLY and CDR2 FYNNEI come from the germline V gene. Trimming cost V 6 bases and J 0 bases, with 9 bases left between them. The DNA for the CDR3 is TGTGCCAGCAGGCGACGGGTCTCTGGGGCCAACGTCCTGACTTTC. Protein product: CASRRRVSGANVLTF.

This clonotype came up once. The gene calls are TRBV14 and TRBJ2-7; TRBD2 agrees at 12 bases. The CDR3 extends over 15 amino acids. The germline V gene encodes CDR1 SGHDN and CDR2 FVKESK. The V segment lost 0 bases and the J segment 3 bases; nucleotides outside the gene matches: 0. The CDR3 nucleotides are TGTGCCAGCAGCCAAGAGACTAGCGGGGGCTACGAGCAGTACTTC. As protein: CASSQETSGGYEQYF.

This clonotype was observed a few times. The V call is TRBV4-3, the J call TRBJ1-1; unclear D gene. Germline lookup yields CDR1 LGHNA and CDR2 YSLEER. The germline V and J ends were trimmed by 0 bases and 0 bases, with 5 bases remaining between them. The length of the CDR3 is 14 residues. The CDR3, as DNA: TGCGCCAGCAGCCAAGATATAGTGAACACTGAAGCTTTCTTT. This translates into CASSQDIVNTEAFF.

The chain is built from TRBV12-3 or TRBV12-4 and TRBJ1-5, with a weak D call TRBD1 (6 bases). The V gene lost 5 bases and the J gene lost 0 bases, with 11 bases spanning the gap. The CDR3 has 15 residues. The CDR3, as DNA: TGTGCCAGCAGTCCCACAGGGCTTAGCAATCAGCCCCAGCATTTT. Its translation: CASSPTGLSNQPQHF.

The rearrangement uses TRBV3-1 and TRBJ2-1, with D perhaps TRBD1 (7 bases). The length of the CDR3 is 16 residues. Trimming took off 4 bases at V and 5 bases at J, with 18 bases between the two ends. The germline V gene encodes CDR1 LGHDT and CDR2 YNNKEL (reference sequence). CDR3 residues: CASSPGRRGVHNEQFF. DNA of the CDR3: TGTGCCAGCAGCCCGGGTCGCAGGGGGGTACACAATGAGCAGTTCTTC.

The V and J genes are TRBV12-3 or TRBV12-4 and TRBJ2-3; no clear D. This CDR3 is built from 12 residues. V lost 0 bases and J lost 11, with 9 bases in between. For the CDR3, the DNA is TGTGCCAGCAGTTTAGCAACAGATGTGCAGTATTTT. Translated, it gives CASSLATDVQYF.

This clonotype was seen ten or more times. The chain employs TRBV27 and TRBJ2-6; 8 bases are a match to TRBD1. CDR1 MNHEY and CDR2 SMNVEV come from the germline V gene (reference sequence). The length of the CDR3 is 17 residues. J lost 4 bases, V lost 5 bases, and 10 bases had no gene match. The CDR3 sequence: CASSHGQGLSGANVLTF. CDR3 in DNA: TGTGCCAGCAGTCATGGACAGGGTCTTTCCGGGGCCAACGTCCTGACTTTC.

This clonotype was picked up many times. This chain connects TRBV3-1 to TRBJ2-7; D remains unclear. The V gene lost 4 bases and the J gene lost 11 bases, with 21 bases spanning the gap. This CDR3 is built from 14 residues. Per the germline V gene, CDR1 is LGHDT and CDR2 is YNNKEL (reference sequence). This chain's CDR3 is CASSPTSTGSRKYF. CDR3 in DNA: TGTGCCAGCAGCCCCACCTCGACTGGATCACGGAAGTACTTC.

This clonotype was seen ten or more times. The gene calls are TRBV28 and TRBJ1-2; D perhaps matches TRBD1 (5 bases). In germline, CDR1 is MDHEN, CDR2 SYDVKM. Trimming left V 6 bases short and J 4 bases short, with 21 bases between. This CDR3 comprises 16 residues. CDR3 sequence reads: CASSPGGGTERYGYTF. The CDR3 DNA sequence: TGTGCCAGCAGCCCCGGGGGAGGGACTGAGCGCTATGGCTACACCTTC.

The chain recombines TRBV7-9 with TRBJ2-1; 8 bases agree with TRBD2. V shed 5 bases, J shed 5 bases, and the junction held 5 bases outside the gene matches. The CDR3 consists of 14 residues. Germline V lookup: CDR1 SEHNR, CDR2 FQNEAQ (reference sequence). Written as DNA, the CDR3 is TGTGCCAGCAGCGTGCGGGGGGCTGACAATGAGCAGTTCTTC. It specifies CASSVRGADNEQFF.

The chain joins TRBV20-1 to TRBJ1-1; 8 bases agree with TRBD1. CDR3 length equals 14 residues. V lost 6 bases to trimming and J lost 4 bases; unmatched junction nucleotides: 10. Germline CDR1 DFQATT, CDR2 SNEGSKA (reference sequence). The CDR3 DNA follows: TGCAGTGCCCCCCGCCACACAGGGGGCACTGAAGCTTTCTTT. It encodes CSAPRHTGGTEAFF.

The chain is built from TRBV7-9 and TRBJ1-2; perhaps TRBD1 as D (5 bases). The CDR3 is 15 amino acids. V was cut by 1 base and J by 6 bases, with 15 bases left in between. Germline V gene data show CDR1 as SEHNR and CDR2 as FQNEAQ (reference sequence). DNA of the CDR3: TGTGCCAGCAGCTTAGTTCCGGGGGACTCCAATGGCTACACCTTC. It specifies CASSLVPGDSNGYTF.

V is TRBV7-2 and J is TRBJ2-5, with 8 bases that match TRBD1. With V trimmed by 5 bases and J by 4 bases, 3 bases remained unmatched. Germline V gene data show CDR1 as SGHTA and CDR2 as FQGNSA. This CDR3 contains 13 residues. CDR3 DNA: TGTGCCAGCAGCCAGGACAGGGCAGAGACCCAGTACTTC. Translation gives CASSQDRAETQYF. Full variable domain (rest looked up from reference TRBV7-2 and TRBJ2-5): GAGVSQSPSNKVTEKGKDVELRCDPISGHTALYWYRQSLGQGLEFLIYFQGNSAPDKSGLPSDRFSAERTGGSVSTLTIQRTQQEDSAVYLCASSQDRAETQYFGPGTRLLVL.

V gene TRBV27 combines with J gene TRBJ1-5, with D possibly matching TRBD1 (6 bases). The CDR3 extends over 15 amino acids. Germline assignment: CDR1 MNHEY and CDR2 SMNVEV (reference sequence). V was shortened by 3 bases and J by 4 bases, with 13 bases between the two germline ends. The CDR3, as DNA: TGTGCCAGCAGTTTTGGGCCAGGGGCTAATCAGCCCCAGCATTTT. This gives the protein CASSFGPGANQPQHF.

This clonotype was detected many times. J is TRBJ2-4 and V is TRBV20-1; tentatively, D is TRBD1 or TRBD2 (5 bases each). This CDR3 contains 14 residues. From germline, CDR1 is DFQATT and CDR2 SNEGSKA (reference sequence). V was trimmed by 5 bases and J by 5 bases, leaving 16 bases between them. The CDR3 nucleotides are TGCAGTGCTCGGGACCCTATTCATGAAAACATTCAGTACTTC. This gives the protein CSARDPIHENIQYF.

This clonotype was recorded at least ten times. The J gene is TRBJ2-1, the V gene TRBV5-1; 8 nucleotides align to TRBD1. V dropped 4 bases and J dropped 5; count of bases not matched to a gene: 5. Germline V gene data show CDR1 as SGHRS and CDR2 as YFSETQ. CDR3 length equals 14 residues. CDR3 DNA sequence: TGCGCCAGCAGCCAGGGACAGGCAAACAATGAGCAGTTCTTC. It translates to CASSQGQANNEQFF.

The chain joins TRBV13 to TRBJ1-5; D not certain. Trimming shortened V by 5 bases and J by 7 bases, and 9 bases separated the two germline ends. Germline V lookup: CDR1 PRHDT, CDR2 FYEKMQ (reference sequence). CDR3 length equals 12 residues. CDR3 sequence: CASSRRVQPQHF. The CDR3 coding sequence is TGTGCCAGCAGCCGCCGAGTCCAGCCCCAGCATTTT.

On this clonotype: A clone one base away is much larger, so this may be a read error. The rearrangement uses TRBV20-1 and TRBJ2-4; 7 bases are a match to TRBD1. With 7 bases clipped from V and 13 bases from J, the junction kept 13 bases outside the gene matches. Germline values: CDR1 DFQATT, CDR2 SNEGSKA (reference sequence). This CDR3 comprises 12 residues. CDR3 sequence reads: CSVRGHYNEQYF. CDR3 coding DNA: TGCAGTGTGAGGGGGCACTACAATGAGCAGTACTTC.

This clonotype was counted only a few times. The chain uses TRBV28 and TRBJ2-1; D is undetermined. V lost 3 bases and J 4 bases, leaving 10 bases between the germline ends. CDR1 is MDHEN and CDR2 is SYDVKM in the germline V gene. This CDR3 spans 14 amino acids. In DNA, the CDR3 is TGTGCCAGCAGTTTGCAGCAAACGTACAATGAGCAGTTCTTC. It encodes CASSLQQTYNEQFF.

Only a few counts were recorded for this clonotype. This may stem from a read error, because a much larger clone lies one nucleotide away. The genes are TRBV12-3 or TRBV12-4 and TRBJ2-7, with D unresolved. The CDR3 length is 12 residues. The V gene lost 7 bases and the J gene lost 3 bases, with 10 bases spanning the gap. CDR3 nucleotides: TGTGCCAGCATCGGAGCTGGCTACGAGCAGTACTTC. Amino acids: CASIGAGYEQYF.

This sequence joins TRBV10-3 and TRBJ1-2; 11 nucleotides match TRBD1. Germline CDR1 is ENHRY and CDR2 is SYGVKD. V trimming: 0 bases; J trimming: 8 bases; junction bases outside the gene matches: 5. The CDR3 runs 15 residues. This chain's CDR3 is CAISESGQGARGYTF. CDR3 bases: TGTGCCATCAGTGAGTCAGGACAGGGGGCACGGGGCTACACCTTC.